The sequence of this T cell receptor beta chain was determined in a study of cytomegalovirus exposure and HLA in healthy donors. Libraries were prepared by immunoSEQ multiplex PCR; TCRdb keeps only in-frame clonotypes and omits some of them. The sample lists about 220,000 clones, 85% to 90% occurring once. V lost 1 base and J 0 bases, leaving 5 bases between the germline ends. Germline assignment: CDR1 SGHRS and CDR2 YFSETQ. This CDR3 is 15 amino acids long. The genes are TRBV5-1 and TRBJ2-6; D call uncertain. This receptor was obtained from a young woman in good health and CMV-seronegative. Sequenced sample: PBMCs. The CDR3 here is CASSLSGSGANVLTF. The DNA of the CDR3 is TGCGCCAGCAGCTTGTCAGGCTCTGGGGCCAACGTCCTGACTTTC.